Each of the 2 T cell receptor beta chains below was sequenced from the same sample in a study of blood T cell repertoires in COVID-19. Libraries were prepared by immunoSEQ multiplex PCR; TCRdb keeps only in-frame clonotypes and omits some of them. The data hold 100,000 to 150,000 clones, with 88% observed a single time. The sample consisted of peripheral blood. These receptors all come from a human donor in a cohort sampled during active COVID-19.

The genes are TRBV2 and TRBJ2-7, with a weak D call TRBD2 (6 bases). Germline V lookup: CDR1 SNHLY, CDR2 FYNNEI. Trimming took off 4 bases at V and 2 bases at J, with 18 bases between the two ends. This CDR3 comprises 16 residues. The DNA of the CDR3 is TGTGCCAGCAGTGGGACCCAAGCGGGCTCAGCCTACGAGCAGTACTTC. Translated: CASSGTQAGSAYEQYF.

V is TRBV27 and J is TRBJ2-7; 7 positions agree with TRBD1. V shed 3 bases, J shed 7 bases, and the junction held 9 bases outside the gene matches. CDR3 length: 14 residues. Germline assignment: CDR1 MNHEY and CDR2 SMNVEV (reference sequence). The CDR3 region has the DNA TGTGCCAGCAGTTTTGTCAGGGGGATCGGAGAGCAGTACTTC. Amino acids: CASSFVRGIGEQYF.